The 24 T cell receptor beta chains below were found in one sample sequenced in a study of blood T cells in healthy people across ages. The use of a sample-barcoded 5' primer and a J-beta primer mix characterized a second PCR of about 7 to 12 cycles. TCRdb reprocessed the 5' RACE reads via MiXCR and lists one record per CDR3 protein. The repertoire holds approximately 690,000 distinct CDR3 sequences, with over 40% as singletons. The sequenced sample consisted of blood. The receptors were sampled from a man older than 75 in good health.

The CDR3 nucleotides read TGTGCCAGCAGCTTGGTGGGTATTGGCCAGTACTATGGCTACACCTTC. Residues: CASSLVGIGQYYGYTF. The rearrangement links TRBV5-6 to TRBJ1-2; unclear D gene. The CDR3 is 16 residues long. Germline V gene sequence: CDR1 SGHDT, CDR2 YYEEEE. Trimming removed 0 bases at V and 3 bases at J, with 15 bases between.

This clonotype was picked up one time. The CDR3 spells CASSLRTGLEYEQYF. The CDR3, as DNA: TGTGCCAGCAGCTTAAGGACGGGGTTAGAATACGAGCAGTACTTC. The chain is built from TRBV7-2 and TRBJ2-7, with D possibly matching TRBD2 (5 bases). The CDR3 consists of 15 residues. CDR1 SGHTA and CDR2 FQGNSA come from the germline V gene. V was shortened by 2 bases and J by 4 bases, with 15 bases between the two germline ends.

There are a few counts of this clonotype. A read error may be the cause here, since a much bigger clone is one base away. The rearrangement uses TRBV28 and TRBJ2-3; D is unclear. The CDR3 length is 12 residues. Deletions cut 7 bases from V and 2 bases from J, with 7 bases between. CDR1 is MDHEN and CDR2 is SYDVKM in the germline V gene. This CDR3 is CASTSPTDTQYF. The CDR3 bases are TGTGCCAGCACTTCCCCCACAGATACGCAGTATTTT.

The V gene is TRBV6-2 or TRBV6-3, the J gene TRBJ1-2; a possible D gene is TRBD1 (5 bases). V gave up 5 bases and J gave up 4 bases, with 11 bases separating them. This CDR3 has 13 residues. Germline CDR1 and CDR2: MNHEY and SVGEGT. The CDR3 spells CASSQTEGYGYTF. CDR3 coding DNA: TGTGCCAGCAGTCAGACAGAAGGCTATGGCTACACCTTC.

This clonotype has just a few counts. The J gene is TRBJ1-1, the V gene TRBV3-1; 7 nucleotides align to TRBD1. After removal of 1 base from V and 1 base from J, the junction contained 3 bases not matched to a gene. Germline loops: CDR1 LGHDT, CDR2 YNNKEL (reference sequence). The length of the CDR3 is 15 residues. The CDR3 loop reads CASSQGQGQNTEAFF. The DNA of the CDR3 is TGTGCCAGCAGCCAAGGACAGGGACAGAACACTGAAGCTTTCTTT.

This rearrangement joins TRBV5-1 to TRBJ1-1, with no clear D. The germline V gene encodes CDR1 SGHRS and CDR2 YFSETQ. Trimming removed 4 bases at V and 7 bases at J, with 11 bases between. The CDR3 length is 12 residues. The CDR3 loop reads CASSPRANEAFF. The CDR3 coding sequence is TGCGCCAGCAGCCCGAGGGCAAATGAAGCTTTCTTT.

V usage is TRBV30 and J usage is TRBJ2-6; D unresolved. The germline CDR1 and CDR2 sequences are GTSNPN and SVGIG (reference sequence). This CDR3 has 17 residues. Trimming pared 4 bases from V and 0 bases from J, leaving 16 bases between. CDR3 sequence (DNA): TGTGCCTGGACCCGCCCCGTACATGACTCTGGGGCCAACGTCCTGACTTTC. The encoded protein is CAWTRPVHDSGANVLTF.

This chain uses TRBV7-2 with TRBJ1-2; TRBD1 agrees at 9 bases. The germline V gene encodes CDR1 SGHTA and CDR2 FQGNSA. This CDR3 has 18 residues. V lost 2 bases, J lost 3 bases, and 13 bases stayed unmatched. This CDR3 reads CASSLRGPGTGQDYGYTF. CDR3 nucleotide sequence: TGTGCCAGCAGCTTAAGGGGACCCGGGACAGGGCAAGACTATGGCTACACCTTC.

The J gene is TRBJ1-3, the V gene TRBV29-1; the match to TRBD1 covers 7 bases. Per the germline V gene, CDR1 is SQVTM and CDR2 is ANQGSEA. The ends lost 2 bases at V and 3 bases at J; junction bases unmatched: 4. This CDR3 region has 14 residues. The DNA of the CDR3 is TGCAGCGTTGAAAACAGGGGAAGTGGAAACACCATATATTTT. Residues: CSVENRGSGNTIYF. Full variable domain (outside the CDR3, taken from reference TRBV29-1 and TRBJ1-3): SAVISQKPSRDICQRGTSLTIQCQVDSQVTMMFWYRQQPGQSLTLIATANQGSEATYESGFVIDKFPISRPNLTFSTLTVSNMSPEDSSIYLCSVENRGSGNTIYFGEGSWLTVV.

This clonotype showed up many times. This sequence joins TRBV27 and TRBJ1-5; D gene uncertain. The CDR3 consists of 13 residues. Looked up from germline, CDR1 is MNHEY and CDR2 is SMNVEV (reference sequence). V was clipped by 6 bases and J by 4 bases, with 10 bases between them. CDR3 DNA: TGTGCCAGCAGCTTAAGTCCGAATCAGCCCCAGCATTTT. Its translation is CASSLSPNQPQHF.

This clonotype was counted a few times. This rearrangement joins TRBV7-6 to TRBJ1-1; no clear D. The germline V gene has CDR1 SGHVS and CDR2 FNYEAQ. CDR3 length: 16 residues. V gave up 2 bases and J gave up 0 bases, with 13 bases separating them. The CDR3, as DNA: TGTGCCAGCAGCTTACTCGAGCGTCAGATGAACACTGAAGCTTTCTTT. Translating it yields CASSLLERQMNTEAFF.

The table lists this clonotype with a few counts. This chain connects TRBV7-2 to TRBJ2-3; 9 bases are shared with TRBD2. The CDR3 extends over 16 amino acids. With 2 bases clipped from V and 2 bases from J, the junction kept 5 bases outside the gene matches. Germline CDR1 is SGHTA and CDR2 is FQGNSA. Here the CDR3 reads CASSLLAGIPTDTQYF. CDR3 nucleotide sequence: TGTGCCAGCAGCTTACTAGCGGGAATTCCCACAGATACGCAGTATTTT.

This chain joins TRBV20-1 and TRBJ1-1, with TRBD1 matching 9 bases. V gave up 6 bases and J gave up 1 base; unmatched junction bases: 6. The CDR3 is 14 residues long. Germline loops: CDR1 DFQATT, CDR2 SNEGSKA (reference sequence). DNA for the CDR3: TGCAGTGCCCCGACACAGGGGGCGAACACTGAAGCTTTCTTT. Amino acid sequence: CSAPTQGANTEAFF.

The chain combines TRBV9 with TRBJ2-3; D is possibly TRBD2 (5 bases). The V end was cut by 0 bases, the J end by 0 bases, with 8 bases between. Germline V gives CDR1 SGDLS, CDR2 YYNGEE. There are 15 residues in the CDR3. In DNA, the CDR3 is TGTGCCAGCAGCGTAGTCGGCGGGAGCACAGATACGCAGTATTTT. Its translation: CASSVVGGSTDTQYF.

The V gene is TRBV7-2, the J gene TRBJ2-7; possibly TRBD1 or TRBD2 for D (5 bases each). The CDR3 consists of 16 residues. Germline V gene sequence: CDR1 SGHTA, CDR2 FQGNSA. The germline V and J ends were trimmed by 1 base and 1 base, with 14 bases remaining between them. The DNA for the CDR3 is TGTGCCAGCAGCTTAGGATCCGGGACCTTATCCTACGAGCAGTACTTC. This sequence encodes CASSLGSGTLSYEQYF.

There are a few counts of this clonotype. As DNA, the CDR3 is TGCGCCAGCAGCGAATGGACTAGCGGGGGGGCCAATGAGCAGTTCTTC. Translating it yields CASSEWTSGGANEQFF. V usage is TRBV5-1 and J usage is TRBJ2-1, with 15 bases lining up with TRBD2. CDR3 length: 16 residues. Germline V gene data show CDR1 as SGHRS and CDR2 as YFSETQ. V dropped 4 bases and J dropped 6; count of bases not matched to a gene: 5.

The table lists this clonotype with a few counts. The rearrangement links TRBV4-2 to TRBJ2-3, with 7 positions matching TRBD1. Per germline, CDR1 LGHNA and CDR2 YNFKEQ. With 5 bases clipped from V and 5 bases from J, the junction kept 10 bases outside the gene matches. This CDR3 is built from 15 residues. The CDR3 is CASSDRQGLGDTQYF. The CDR3 nucleotides are TGTGCCAGCAGCGATCGACAGGGCCTAGGAGATACGCAGTATTTT.

J is TRBJ1-6 and V is TRBV3-1; D perhaps matches TRBD1 (6 bases). Germline-derived CDR1 and CDR2 are LGHDT and YNNKEL (reference sequence). CDR3 size: 13 residues. Trimming took 5 bases from V and 14 from J, leaving 16 bases between them. The CDR3 DNA is TGTGCCAGCAGCAGGACAGTCCGGGGGGCCCTCCACTTT. Protein sequence: CASSRTVRGALHF.

The chain employs TRBV7-2 and TRBJ2-1; 7 positions agree with TRBD1. The V gene's germline CDR1 is SGHTA and CDR2 FQGNSA. The CDR3 has 15 residues. Trimming cost V 8 bases and J 6 bases; bases outside gene matches: 13. The CDR3 coding sequence is TGTGCCAGCGGCCCGGGGACAGCGACCTGCAATGAGCAGTTCTTC. This codes for CASGPGTATCNEQFF.

The count of this clonotype is one. The chain links TRBV4-2 to TRBJ1-1, with TRBD1 matching over 9 bases. CDR1 and CDR2 (germline): LGHNA, YNFKEQ. The CDR3 runs 16 residues. The junction had 10 bases not matched to a gene; V was cut back by 5 bases and J by 3 bases. The CDR3 sequence is CASSKTGGRGDTEAFF. Here the CDR3 DNA reads TGTGCCAGCAGCAAAACAGGGGGCCGTGGCGACACTGAAGCTTTCTTT.

A note on this clonotype: A read error may be the cause here, since a much bigger clone is one base away. J is TRBJ2-3 and V is TRBV7-9; TRBD2 agrees at 9 bases. CDR1 is SEHNR, CDR2 FQNEAQ, per germline (reference sequence). CDR3 size: 17 residues. Trimming removed 5 bases from V and 2 bases from J; junction bases left unmatched: 11. CDR3 nucleotide sequence: TGTGCCAGCAGCACCGGACTAGCGAGGGTTTCCACAGATACGCAGTATTTT. This codes for CASSTGLARVSTDTQYF.

In its sample, this clonotype was seen many times. The chain recombines TRBV12-3 or TRBV12-4 with TRBJ2-7; D unclear. The V gene lost 6 bases and the J gene lost 5 bases, with 14 bases spanning the gap. This CDR3 region has 13 residues. The CDR3 nucleotides read TGTGCCAGCAGCTATACATTGGCAGACGAGCAGTACTTC. The encoded protein is CASSYTLADEQYF.

This rearrangement joins TRBV7-2 to TRBJ1-1; possibly TRBD1 for D (6 bases). Germline CDR1 is SGHTA and CDR2 is FQGNSA. The CDR3 spans 14 residues. V was clipped by 1 base and J by 4 bases, with 10 bases between them. CDR3 sequence reads: CASSLEGGATEAFF. CDR3 bases: TGTGCCAGCAGCTTAGAGGGGGGGGCCACTGAAGCTTTCTTT.

In this sample, this clonotype turned up once. The J gene is TRBJ2-5, the V gene TRBV6-2 or TRBV6-3, with 7 nucleotides matching TRBD1. The trim removed 5 bases at V and 13 bases at J, leaving 13 bases unmatched. The CDR3 is 13 amino acids. CDR1 MNHEY and CDR2 SVGEGT come from the germline V gene. DNA of the CDR3: TGTGCCAGCAGTCGAGGGGGCAACTACGAGCGGTACTTC. This codes for CASSRGGNYERYF.